Below, 25 T cell receptor beta chains from the same sample are listed, as sequenced in a study of PD-L1 blockade in urothelial cancer. Time point specified: peripheral blood 6 weeks after treatment start. Repertoires were generated with immunoSEQ multiplex PCR, while TCRdb's copy carries only in-frame clones and drops some. This sample yields about 120,000 clones, of which roughly 89% are seen a single time; more than 1.5% belongs to the top ten. Sequenced material: PBMCs, taken around atezolizumab (anti-PD-L1) treatment. All receptors derive from a man aged 55-75 years with urothelial cancer.

The V and J genes are TRBV25-1 and TRBJ1-5, with 7 bases matching TRBD1. Trimming took 3 bases from V and 5 from J; bases not matched to a gene: 7. The CDR3 extends over 15 amino acids. Germline V gene data show CDR1 as MGHDK and CDR2 as SYGVNS. CDR3 sequence: CASSDDRVSDQPQHF. The DNA of the CDR3 is TGTGCCAGCAGTGATGACAGGGTGAGTGATCAGCCCCAGCATTTT.

The CDR3: CAISELEVVGNTIYF. CDR3 DNA sequence: TGTGCCATCAGTGAGTTGGAGGTAGTGGGAAACACCATATATTTT. The V call is TRBV10-3, the J call TRBJ1-3, with D unresolved. The CDR3 loop spans 15 amino acids. The germline V and J ends were trimmed by 1 base and 4 bases, with 11 bases remaining between them. The germline CDR1 and CDR2 sequences are ENHRY and SYGVKD.

This clone has a single count. The chain employs TRBV6-1 and TRBJ1-2; the D is unclear. Germline V gene lookup returns CDR1 MNHNS and CDR2 SASEGT. The CDR3 runs to 12 residues. Between the trimmed V and J ends, which lost 5 bases and 3 bases, there was a span of 7 bases. The CDR3 here is CASSQRDYGYTF. The DNA of the CDR3 is TGTGCCAGCAGTCAACGCGACTATGGCTACACCTTC.

There are a few counts of this clone. The chain has TRBV28 and TRBJ1-2; a weak D match, TRBD1 (6 bases). CDR3 size: 15 residues. Germline values: CDR1 MDHEN, CDR2 SYDVKM. Trimming took off 6 bases at V and 8 bases at J, with 22 bases between the two ends. The CDR3 spells CASRSPGSLQGGYTF. The CDR3 DNA sequence: TGTGCCAGCAGGTCCCCAGGGTCCTTACAGGGAGGCTACACCTTC.

V and J are TRBV11-3 and TRBJ2-7; possible D gene TRBD1, 6 bases. The CDR3 sequence is 15 residues long. Germline-derived CDR1 and CDR2 are SGHNT and YENEEA. V was pared by 3 bases and J by 2 bases, with 14 bases between. CDR3 residues: CASSFGVSGAYEQYF. CDR3 coding DNA: TGTGCCAGCAGCTTCGGGGTCTCAGGGGCCTACGAGCAGTACTTC.

This chain joins TRBV7-9 and TRBJ2-7; 11 bases line up with TRBD2. The CDR3 runs 18 residues. The V gene end was trimmed by 5 bases and the J gene end by 7 bases; junction bases not matched to a gene: 19. CDR1 SEHNR and CDR2 FQNEAQ come from the germline V gene (reference sequence). CDR3 in amino acids: CASSPSRLAGSLGGEQYF. The CDR3 region has the DNA TGTGCCAGCAGCCCCTCCAGACTAGCGGGGTCCCTCGGGGGTGAGCAGTACTTC. The whole variable domain, remainder taken from reference TRBV7-9 and TRBJ2-7, is DTGVSQNPRHKITKRGQNVTFRCDPISEHNRLYWYRQTLGQGPEFLTYFQNEAQLEKSRLLSDRFSAERPKGSFSTLEIQRTEQGDSAMYLCASSPSRLAGSLGGEQYFGPGTRLTVT.

The chain employs TRBV19 and TRBJ1-4; D gene unclear. Trimming shortened V by 9 bases and J by 0 bases, and 11 bases separated the two germline ends. The germline V gene has CDR1 LNHDA and CDR2 SQIVND (reference sequence). The CDR3 runs to 14 residues. Written as DNA, the CDR3 is TGTGCCAGCCGTCACATGGCAACTAATGAAAAACTGTTTTTT. Translated: CASRHMATNEKLFF.

J is TRBJ1-4 and V is TRBV4-3; D is perhaps TRBD1 (6 bases). This CDR3 is built from 16 residues. Germline V lookup: CDR1 LGHNA, CDR2 YSLEER. V lost 0 bases to trimming and J lost 4 bases, with 12 bases between them. The CDR3 nucleotides read TGCGCCAGCAGCCAAGAGGGGGGGGCGAATAATGAAAAACTGTTTTTT. Translating gives CASSQEGGANNEKLFF.

The chain joins TRBV7-8 to TRBJ2-1; D might be TRBD2 (5 bases). CDR1 and CDR2 from the germline V gene are SGHVS and FQNEAQ. The CDR3 covers 15 residues. The V end was cut by 0 bases, the J end by 4 bases, with 10 bases between. CDR3 residues: CASSLARERYNEQFF. As DNA, the CDR3 is TGTGCCAGCAGCTTAGCAAGGGAGAGATACAATGAGCAGTTCTTC.

This chain uses TRBV5-4 with TRBJ2-3; 9 bases map to TRBD1. The V segment lost 3 bases and the J segment 0 bases; nucleotides outside the gene matches: 2. The V gene's germline CDR1 is SGHNT and CDR2 YYREEE (reference sequence). The CDR3 is 15 residues long. The DNA for the CDR3 is TGTGCCAGCAGCTACGGACAGGGGAGCACAGATACGCAGTATTTT. Translated, it gives CASSYGQGSTDTQYF.

The rearrangement uses TRBV28 and TRBJ2-5, with TRBD1 matching 8 bases. The germline V gene encodes CDR1 MDHEN and CDR2 SYDVKM. Trimming took 8 bases from V and 1 from J; bases not matched to a gene: 0. The CDR3 consists of 12 residues. The CDR3 bases are TGTGCCAGCCAGGGGGCCCAAGAGACCCAGTACTTC. This encodes CASQGAQETQYF. Supplemented by reference TRBV28 and TRBJ2-5, the full variable domain reads DVKVTQSSRYLVKRTGEKVFLECVQDMDHENMFWYRQDPGLGLRLIYFSYDVKMKEKGDIPEGYSVSREKKERFSLILESASTNQTSMYLCASQGAQETQYFGPGTRLLVL.

The rearrangement links TRBV11-3 to TRBJ2-3; 9 nucleotides match TRBD2. V trimming: 1 base; J trimming: 5 bases; junction bases outside the gene matches: 7. This CDR3 contains 16 residues. Per germline, CDR1 SGHNT and CDR2 YENEEA. In DNA form, the CDR3 reads TGTGCCAGCAGCTTAGGGGGCGGGAGGGAACAAGATACGCAGTATTTT. It translates to CASSLGGGREQDTQYF.

V and J are TRBV25-1 and TRBJ2-1, with D possibly matching TRBD2 (6 bases). With 1 base removed from V and 5 bases from J, the gap between germline ends came to 15 bases. The CDR3 contains 16 residues. Germline CDR1 is MGHDK and CDR2 is SYGVNS. CDR3 sequence reads: CASSEWGGGGNNEQFF. CDR3 in DNA: TGTGCCAGCAGTGAATGGGGAGGCGGAGGGAACAATGAGCAGTTCTTC.

V usage is TRBV9 and J usage is TRBJ2-5, with D perhaps matching TRBD2 (6 bases). The V gene lost 4 bases and the J gene lost 5 bases, with 15 bases spanning the gap. This CDR3 is 14 amino acids long. Looked up from germline, CDR1 is SGDLS and CDR2 is YYNGEE. The DNA of the CDR3 is TGTGCCAGCAGCCCCTACGGGGGTTACGAGACCCAGTACTTC. As protein: CASSPYGGYETQYF.

J is TRBJ2-2 and V is TRBV19, with 11 bases aligning to TRBD1. The CDR3 runs 16 residues. After removal of 4 bases from V and 6 bases from J, the junction contained 7 bases not matched to a gene. In germline, CDR1 is LNHDA, CDR2 SQIVND (reference sequence). The CDR3 protein is CASSTGTGGTAGELFF. As DNA, the CDR3 is TGTGCCAGTAGTACCGGGACAGGGGGGACAGCCGGGGAGCTGTTTTTT. The variable domain in full, with the rest retrieved from reference TRBV19 and TRBJ2-2, is DGGITQSPKYLFRKEGQNVTLSCEQNLNHDAMYWYRQDPGQGLRLIYYSQIVNDFQKGDIAEGYSVSREKKESFPLTVTSAQKNPTAFYLCASSTGTGGTAGELFFGEGSRLTVL.

The chain has TRBV11-3 and TRBJ2-3, with TRBD1 as a possible D gene (6 bases). The CDR3 length is 13 residues. Looked up from germline, CDR1 is SGHNT and CDR2 is YENEEA. V lost 1 base to trimming and J lost 6 bases, with 8 bases between them. The CDR3 DNA reads as TGTGCCAGCAGCTTAGGGACAGTCGATACGCAGTATTTT. It specifies CASSLGTVDTQYF. The full variable domain, completed using reference TRBV11-3 and TRBJ2-3, is EAGVVQSPRYKIIEKKQPVAFWCNPISGHNTLYWYLQNLGQGPELLIRYENEEAVDDSQLPKDRFSAERLKGVDSTLKIQPAELGDSAVYLCASSLGTVDTQYFGPGTRLTVL.

The chain carries TRBV21-1 and TRBJ2-7; TRBD1 was called by the table and not checked on the DNA. TRBV21-1 is a pseudogene. The CDR3 is made up of 13 amino acids. The CDR3 loop is CASRGQGSYEQYF. CDR3 DNA sequence: TGTGCCAGCAGGGGACAGGGGAGCTACGAGCAGTACTTC.

V and J are TRBV2 and TRBJ2-7, with TRBD2 matching over 12 bases. This CDR3 is 15 amino acids long. Germline CDR1 reads SNHLY; CDR2 reads FYNNEI. J was trimmed by 2 bases and V by 6 bases; bases with no gene match: 5. CDR3: CASRELAGGTYEQYF. CDR3 coding DNA: TGTGCCAGCAGAGAACTAGCGGGGGGAACCTACGAGCAGTACTTC.

The chain employs TRBV4-1 and TRBJ1-5, with TRBD1 as a possible D gene (6 bases). Germline-derived CDR1 and CDR2 are MGHRA and YSYEKL. Trimming left V 1 base short and J 7 bases short, with 11 bases between. This CDR3 has 14 residues. The CDR3 DNA is TGCGCCAGCAGCCAAGCACAGGGTGGACAGCCCCAGCATTTT. Its protein is CASSQAQGGQPQHF.

A few counts support this clone. This chain connects TRBV5-1 to TRBJ1-6; 10 bases are shared with TRBD1. This CDR3 has 15 residues. In germline, CDR1 is SGHRS, CDR2 YFSETQ. The V gene end was trimmed by 0 bases and the J gene end by 7 bases; junction bases not matched to a gene: 1. The CDR3 region is CASSLEGQGNSPLHF. The DNA of the CDR3 is TGCGCCAGCAGCTTGGAGGGACAGGGGAATTCACCCCTCCACTTT.

J is TRBJ1-1 and V is TRBV5-1, with D uncertain. V shed 5 bases and J shed 0 bases, with 8 bases lying between them. CDR3 length: 13 residues. Germline V gene data show CDR1 as SGHRS and CDR2 as YFSETQ. CDR3 DNA sequence: TGCGCCAGCAGGCAGGAAATGAACACTGAAGCTTTCTTT. Encoded protein: CASRQEMNTEAFF.

A remark on this clone: It is unclear where the CDR3 begins or ends on the DNA, so no DNA is shown, and the CDR3 is as TCRdb lists it. The V gene is TRBV5-1, the J gene TRBJ1-2; TRBD1, as called in the table, went unchecked against the DNA. The germline V gene has CDR1 SGHRS and CDR2 YFSETQ. The CDR3 contains 17 residues when both ends are counted. The CDR3 here is CASSLGQQGFSTSGYTF.

This clone showed up just a few times. This chain joins TRBV7-8 and TRBJ1-6; no firm D call. Germline CDR1 reads SGHVS; CDR2 reads FQNEAQ. The length of the CDR3 is 15 residues. With 1 base removed from V and 10 bases from J, the gap between germline ends came to 14 bases. The CDR3 DNA is TGTGCCAGCAGCTTAGGGTTTGGGGAGCGGTCACCCCTCCACTTT. Its protein product is CASSLGFGERSPLHF.

The chain combines TRBV5-1 with TRBJ2-7; 11 nucleotides match TRBD2. The CDR3 is 14 residues long. The V gene's germline CDR1 is SGHRS and CDR2 YFSETQ. Unmatched junction bases numbered 2, after V lost 6 bases and J lost 0 bases. The DNA for the CDR3 is TGCGCCAGCACCACTAGCGGGAGCTCCTACGAGCAGTACTTC. Its translation is CASTTSGSSYEQYF.

This chain joins TRBV11-3 and TRBJ2-7, with D possibly being TRBD1 (6 bases). Germline values: CDR1 SGHNT, CDR2 YENEEA. CDR3 size: 18 residues. Trimming took off 0 bases at V and 1 base at J, with 19 bases between the two ends. The CDR3: CASSLDEAGALPSYEQYF. For the CDR3, the DNA is TGTGCCAGCAGCTTAGATGAGGCAGGGGCTCTACCTTCCTACGAGCAGTACTTC.